Listed below are T cell receptor beta chains from one sample, sequenced in a study of sequential checkpoint blockade in melanoma. Sequencing was performed with immunoSEQ multiplex PCR; in TCRdb, only in-frame clones are kept and a portion is missing. The sample has fewer than 5,000 clones, 15% to 20% seen once; the top ten hold 21%. Here the sequenced sample was tumor tissue (inferred from file names), taken from a patient given nivolumab and ipilimumab in sequence. These receptors all stem from a human patient with melanoma. Some clones in this sample may be carry-over from other donors' samples. Each CDR3 is given with its conserved first and last residue. D genes are given only for firm matches. The listing skips clone size in some rows; elsewhere it reads once, few, many or a size class.

j_call v_call clone_size cdr3_length d_call cdr3_nt cdr3_aa
TRBJ1-5 TRBV29-1 . 15 TRBD1 TGCAGCGTTGCCCGGACAGGGGAGAGCAATCAGCCCCAGCATTTT CSVARTGESNQPQHF
TRBJ2-2 TRBV11-3 few 15 TRBD1 TGTGCCAGCAGCCCGACAGGGGTACACACCGGGGAGCTGTTTTTT CASSPTGVHTGELFF
TRBJ1-6 TRBV11-3 many 14 . TGTGCCAGCAGCTTAACTGGGATCAATTCACCCCTCCACTTT CASSLTGINSPLHF
TRBJ2-7 TRBV6-8 few 13 . TGTGCCAGCAGTGAGGGACGGACCTACGAGCAGTACTTC CASSEGRTYEQYF
TRBJ1-1 TRBV11-3 few 15 TRBD1 TGTGCCAGCAGGTTAAGGGACAGGGGGGGAACTGAAGCTTTCTTT CASRLRDRGGTEAFF
TRBJ2-3 TRBV29-1 once 13 TRBD1 TGCAGCGCGGGACAGGGCAGAGGAGATACGCAGTATTTT CSAGQGRGDTQYF
TRBJ2-7 TRBV2 few 18 . TGTGCCAGCAGTGCAAATTTGGGCGTACTGGGGATTGATTACGAGCAGTACTTC CASSANLGVLGIDYEQYF
TRBJ1-4 TRBV11-3 many 14 TRBD1 TGTGCCAGCAGCCCGTTCGGGACAGTCGAAAAACTGTTTTTT CASSPFGTVEKLFF
TRBJ1-2 TRBV23-1 few 14 TRBD1 TGCGCCAGCAGCCGGTTCCGGGACAGCTATGGCTACACCTTC CASSRFRDSYGYTF
TRBJ1-2 TRBV6-8 few 15 TRBD1 TGTGCCAGCAGGACCCCTGCAGGGGGCACTCGAGGCTACACCTTC CASRTPAGGTRGYTF
TRBJ1-2 TRBV19 . 13 TRBD1 TGTGCCAGTAGGGACAGGGAGGTCGATGGCTACACCTTC CASRDREVDGYTF
TRBJ1-2 TRBV19 few 15 . TGTGCCAGTCGGGTCCAGGGTATCCTGCCCTATGGCTACACCTTC CASRVQGILPYGYTF
TRBJ1-4 TRBV6-8 medium-sized 14 TRBD1 TGTGCCAGCAGTTACGGGACAGGGAGCGAAAAACTGTTTTTT CASSYGTGSEKLFF
TRBJ1-3 TRBV11-3 medium-sized 16 . TGTGCCAGCAGCACTGAGTTGACACTGTCTGGAAACACCATATATTTT CASSTELTLSGNTIYF
TRBJ2-1 TRBV5-1 few 15 . TGCGCCAGCAGCTCGGACAGTCCCTCCTACAATGAGCAGTTCTTC CASSSDSPSYNEQFF
TRBJ1-6 TRBV19 . 14 . TGTGCCAGTAGTCCCCCAGGGGAGCATTCACCCCTCCACTTT CASSPPGEHSPLHF
TRBJ2-1 TRBV6-8 medium-sized 15 TRBD2 TGTGCCAGCAGGATCACTAGCGGGGCCTACAATGAGCAGTTCTTC CASRITSGAYNEQFF
TRBJ2-7 TRBV19 . 14 TRBD1 TGTGCCAGTAGCCCCGGACAGGGCCCCTACGAGCAGTACTTC CASSPGQGPYEQYF
TRBJ2-3 TRBV4-1 many 14 TRBD2 TGCGCCAGCAGCCTTGGACTAGGCACAGATACGCAGTATTTT CASSLGLGTDTQYF
TRBJ2-7 TRBV11-3 few 15 TRBD1 TGTGCCAGCAGCTTAGGGGCAGGGGGCGCCTACGAGCAGTACTTC CASSLGAGGAYEQYF
TRBJ1-3 TRBV7-4 few 13 . TGTGCCAGCAGCTTAGGCACTGGAAACACCATATATTTT CASSLGTGNTIYF
TRBJ2-7 TRBV30 . 13 . TGTGCCTGGAGTAACCGGGTTGGCTACGAGCAGTACTTC CAWSNRVGYEQYF
TRBJ1-4 TRBV11-3 few 16 TRBD1 TGTGCCAGCAGCCCCCTGCCGGACAGGGTAAAGGAAAAACTGTTTTTT CASSPLPDRVKEKLFF
TRBJ2-3 TRBV6-8 few 14 . TGTGCCAGCAGTTACTTGGCCCGTTCGGATACGCAGTATTTT CASSYLARSDTQYF
TRBJ1-3 TRBV11-3 few 15 . TGTGCCAGCAGCTTGGACGTTCACTCTGGAAACACCATATATTTT CASSLDVHSGNTIYF
TRBJ2-2 TRBV9 . 16 . TGTGCCAGCAGCCAAGCGCGGACTTCGAACACCGGGGAGCTGTTTTTT CASSQARTSNTGELFF
TRBJ1-6 TRBV30 . 14 TRBD1 TGTGCCTGGAGTGTATCGACAGGGGGTTCACCCCTCCACTTT CAWSVSTGGSPLHF
TRBJ2-1 TRBV7-6 . 17 TRBD1 TGTGCCAGCAGCTTATATAGTGGGGGGACAGGGTACAATGAGCAGTTCTTC CASSLYSGGTGYNEQFF
TRBJ2-7 TRBV7-1 few 13 . TGTGCCAGCAGCACGAGACAGCACTACGAGCAGTACTTC CASSTRQHYEQYF
TRBJ2-6 TRBV28 many 15 . TGTGCCAGCAGCCTAGTGGGGTTTGGGGCCAACGTCCTGACTTTC CASSLVGFGANVLTF
TRBJ2-2 TRBV11-3 many 17 TRBD1 TGTGCCAGCAGCTTAAGAGGAACGGGACAGGGCACCGGGGAGCTGTTTTTT CASSLRGTGQGTGELFF
TRBJ1-6 TRBV9 few 16 TRBD1 TGTGCCAGCAGCGGAGGGACAGGGGGCTATAATTCACCCCTCCACTTT CASSGGTGGYNSPLHF
TRBJ2-5 TRBV19 . 13 . TGTGCCAGTAGAGAACAGGGTAACGAGACCCAGTACTTC CASREQGNETQYF
TRBJ2-3 TRBV6-8 . 17 TRBD1 TGTGCCATCAGTGGTGGGACAGCTTCTACTAGCACAGATACGCAGTATTTT CAISGGTASTSTDTQYF
TRBJ1-1 TRBV11-3 medium-sized 16 . TGTGCCAGCAGCTTAGTGAGGACAGAGATGAACACTGAAGCTTTCTTT CASSLVRTEMNTEAFF
TRBJ1-2 TRBV6-8 medium-sized 13 TRBD1 TGTGCCAGCAGCCGACAGGGAGCCTATGGCTACACCTTC CASSRQGAYGYTF
TRBJ1-2 TRBV9 few 14 . TGTGCCAGCAGCCATACAGGGACCTCTGATGGCTACACCTTC CASSHTGTSDGYTF
TRBJ2-1 TRBV1 few 15 . TGCGCCAGCAGCCAAGTTCTAGCGGGGAGGGATGAGCAGTTCTTC CASSQVLAGRDEQFF
TRBJ1-1 TRBV6-8 few 13 . TGTGCCAGCAGTTACGACCTCGACAGTAGAGCTTTCTTT CASSYDLDSRAFF
TRBJ1-2 TRBV4-1 few 13 . TGCGCCAGCAGCCAAGATCGAGGGGACCCCCTAGTCTTC CASSQDRGDPLVF
TRBJ2-3 TRBV4-1 few 17 TRBD2 TGCGCCAGCAGCCCGGGGACTAGCGGGGAGAGCACAGATACGCAGTATTTT CASSPGTSGESTDTQYF
TRBJ1-1 TRBV18 few 15 . TGTGCCAGCTCACCGGGACCCTCGAGGCCCTATGAAGCTTTCTTT CASSPGPSRPYEAFF
TRBJ2-7 TRBV28 . 15 . TGTGCCAGCAGCTTGGCAGTCGGCAGTAACCCCGAGCAGTACTTC CASSLAVGSNPEQYF
TRBJ1-2 TRBV19 few 14 . TGTGCCAGTAGTGAGGACTTTTATCCCTATGGCTACACCTTC CASSEDFYPYGYTF
TRBJ2-5 TRBV28 few 14 . TGTGCCAGCAGCCTCGACAGGTGGAGGGAGACCCAGTACTTC CASSLDRWRETQYF
TRBJ2-7 TRBV6-8 few 14 TRBD1 TGTGCCATCAGGGGACAGGGCCGCTCCTACGAGCAGTACTTC CAIRGQGRSYEQYF
TRBJ2-5 TRBV23-1 many 13 . TGCGCCAGCAAGCAGACAGGAAAAGAGACCCAGTACTTC CASKQTGKETQYF
TRBJ2-6 TRBV1 . 19 . TGCGCCAGCAGCCAAGATCGCTTCGAGTCAGGGGCTGGGGCCAACGTCCTGACTTTC CASSQDRFESGAGANVLTF
TRBJ2-5 TRBV18 once 12 . TGTGCCAGCTCACCCTCGGGTGAGACCCAGTACTTC CASSPSGETQYF
TRBJ2-5 TRBV5-1 . 14 TRBD2 TGCGCCAGCAGTTTCTGGGGGGGCCAAGAGACCCAGTACTTC CASSFWGGQETQYF
TRBJ1-2 TRBV11-3 many 16 TRBD1 TGTGCCAGCAGCCCCTACCGGGACAGGGGTGGCTATGGCTACACCTTC CASSPYRDRGGYGYTF
TRBJ1-2 TRBV15 medium-sized 15 TRBD1 TGTGCCACCAGCAGAAGACAGGGGGCCCCCTATGGCTACACCTTC CATSRRQGAPYGYTF
TRBJ2-5 TRBV7-1 few 13 . TGTGCCAGCAGCCCCGACGGAGAAGAGACCCAGTACTTC CASSPDGEETQYF
TRBJ2-1 TRBV11-3 . 16 TRBD1 TGTGCCAGCAGCCCTCAACCGGGACAGGGTAACAATGAGCAGTTCTTC CASSPQPGQGNNEQFF
TRBJ2-1 TRBV6-8 few 15 TRBD2 TGTGCCAGCAGTTCCAAGGGACTAGTTTTTCATGAGCAGTTCTTC CASSSKGLVFHEQFF
TRBJ2-5 TRBV18 once 13 TRBD1 TGTGCCAGCTCACCGACAGGGTTGGAGACCCAGTACTTC CASSPTGLETQYF
TRBJ1-1 TRBV30 few 13 . TGTGCCTGGAGTGCTCCTTTGGTGACTGAAGCTTTCTTT CAWSAPLVTEAFF
TRBJ2-7 TRBV5-1 . 15 TRBD1 TGCGCCAGCAGCTTGGAGGGCAGGGGGCTAGATTGGGTGTACTTC CASSLEGRGLDWVYF
TRBJ2-2 TRBV29-1 . 18 TRBD1 TGCAGCGTTCGCTATTTCCCTGGGACAGGGAAGAACACCGGGGAGCTGTTTTTT CSVRYFPGTGKNTGELFF